This T cell receptor beta chain was recovered during a study of blood T cells in healthy people across ages. With regard to this clonotype: One end of the junction does not line up with germline, which may come from a read error.

The CDR3 is 18 amino acids. Germline V gene sequence: CDR1 LNHDA, CDR2 SQIVND (reference sequence). Combining a sample-barcoded 5' primer with a J-beta primer mix, a second PCR ran for 7 to 11 cycles. CDR3-containing paired-end reads numbering at least 2.5 million came from each sample. TCRdb called the 5' RACE reads again in MiXCR, with one record for every CDR3 protein. This table holds about 730,000 distinct CDR3 sequences, roughly 41% found once. Sequencing used blood. The chain uses TRBV19 and TRBJ2-1; 9 nucleotides agree with TRBD2. The receptor was derived from an older woman in good health. In DNA, the CDR3 is TGTGCCAGTAGTATAGACCCTCCTAGCGGGGCAACCTACCATGAGCAGTTCTTC. It is translated as CASSIDPPSGATYHEQFF.